The 2 T cell receptor beta chains given below trace back to one sample, sequenced in a study of CD8+CD57+ T cells in acquired aplastic anemia. Sequencing was done on patients that had shown CD8+CD57+ cell expansion by flow cytometry. TCR beta VDJ and CDR3 were profiled, and genomic DNA was the template. TCRdb re-analysed the reads in MiXCR, keeping a single row per CDR3 protein. Among 260,000 or so distinct CDR3 sequences listed, approximately 86% were seen once. Specimen: sorted CD4+, CD8+, or CD8+CD57+ T cells (not recorded which) from PBMCs. The receptors derive from a human donor with aplastic anemia.

To note about this clonotype: One junction end does not reproduce the germline sequence, and a read error may be involved. The chain is built from TRBV9 and TRBJ1-6, with D possibly TRBD1 on 5 matching bases. This CDR3 is built from 14 residues. Germline CDR1 is SGDLS and CDR2 is YYNGEE. The CDR3 sequence is CASSLDMGLNPPHF. The CDR3 coding sequence is TGTGCCAGCAGCTTGGACATGGGACTTAATCCCCCCCACTTT. Supplemented by reference TRBV9 and TRBJ1-6, the full variable domain reads DSGVTQTPKHLITATGQRVTLRCSPRSGDLSVYWYQQSLDQGLQFLIQYYNGEERAKGNILERFSAQQFPDLHSELNLSSLELGDSALYFCASSLDMGLNPPHFGNGTRLTVT.

The chain carries TRBV7-2 and TRBJ2-5; D not certain. The CDR3 has 12 amino acids. Germline V lookup: CDR1 SGHTA, CDR2 FQGNSA. The V and J ends lost 3 bases and 7 bases respectively, with 9 bases between them. CDR3 bases: TGTGCCAGCAGCTTGGGTACTGGGACCCAGTACTTC. This encodes CASSLGTGTQYF.